Listed below are T cell receptor beta chains from one sample, sequenced in a study of T-cell memory formation after mild COVID-19. A single record per CDR3 protein comes from TCRdb applying MiXCR to the 5' RACE reads. Of approximately 350,000 distinct CDR3 sequences in the sample, about an eighth were seen once. Sequencing was performed on PBMCs or a T cell subset sorted from them (not recorded which). These receptors were collected from a man between 18 and 35 years old who had mild COVID-19 (a few samples of this study predate the infection). Cell type and time point are not known. The CDR3 runs from the conserved cysteine through the conserved F or W. The D gene is left open where the match is weak. Rows may omit the clone size; those that give it use once, few, many or a size class.

d_call	clone_size	v_call	j_call	cdr3_nt	cdr3_aa
-	few	TRBV12-3/TRBV12-4	TRBJ2-3	TGTGCCAGCAGTTTCGTGGGGGCCGGGGATACGCAGTATTTT	CASSFVGAGDTQYF
-	-	TRBV6-5	TRBJ1-1	TGTGCCAGCACCCAAATCTACGGCACTGAAGCTTTCTTT	CASTQIYGTEAFF
-	few	TRBV6-5	TRBJ1-5	TGTGCCAGCAGTAGGGCAGGACAGACCAATCAGCCCCAGCATTTT	CASSRAGQTNQPQHF
-	-	TRBV10-3	TRBJ1-3	TGTGCCATCAGTGAGTCGAGCCCTGGGGCGGGAAACACCATATATTTT	CAISESSPGAGNTIYF
-	few	TRBV7-2	TRBJ2-7	TGTGCCAGCAGCCCGAGCGGGCTTTACGAGCAGTACTTC	CASSPSGLYEQYF
-	few	TRBV10-3	TRBJ1-1	TGTGCCACCCTGAATAGGGGGAACACTGAAGCTTTCTTT	CATLNRGNTEAFF
TRBD2	few	TRBV5-5	TRBJ2-3	TGTGCCAGCAGCTTGGATAGCGGGGGCAGAGATACGCAGTATTTT	CASSLDSGGRDTQYF
-	-	TRBV11-2	TRBJ2-1	TGTGCCAGCAGCTCCGACTGGAGGATCTCCTACAATGAGCAGTTCTTC	CASSSDWRISYNEQFF
-	few	TRBV25-1	TRBJ2-5	TGTGCCAGCAGTGAATATCTGGCAGGCCCCCAAGAGACCCAGTACTTC	CASSEYLAGPQETQYF
TRBD1	few	TRBV5-1	TRBJ1-3	TGCGCCAGCAGCGTGACAGGGTTCGGAAACACCATATATTTT	CASSVTGFGNTIYF
-	-	TRBV5-1	TRBJ2-3	TGCGCCAGCAGCTTGGAGCAGGTCACAGATACGCAGTATTTT	CASSLEQVTDTQYF
-	few	TRBV5-1	TRBJ1-3	TGCGCCAGCAGCTTGGGGGTTGACGGACTGATAAACACCATATATTTT	CASSLGVDGLINTIYF
TRBD2	few	TRBV7-2	TRBJ2-5	TGTGCCAGCAGCTTAGCCGCGGGGGGGCTGGGGGAGACCCAGTACTTC	CASSLAAGGLGETQYF
-	-	TRBV7-8	TRBJ2-3	TGTGCCAGCAGTCACGGACTGGCCTCGGATACGCAGTATTTT	CASSHGLASDTQYF
TRBD2	once	TRBV18	TRBJ2-3	TGTGCCAGCTCACCCGGACTAGTTCTTTCAGATAAGCAGTATTTT	CASSPGLVLSDKQYF
TRBD2	few	TRBV3-1	TRBJ2-1	TGTGCCAGCAGCCAACAGACTAGCGCTGAGCAGTTCTTC	CASSQQTSAEQFF
-	-	TRBV20-1	TRBJ1-6	TGCAGTGCTAGAGACCTTGACTCCGGGGGGAGTTCACCCCTCCACTTT	CSARDLDSGGSSPLHF
TRBD2	once	TRBV12-3/TRBV12-4	TRBJ2-5	TGTGCCAGCAGTTGGGGACTAGCGGGGGGCCAAGAGACCCAGTACTTC	CASSWGLAGGQETQYF
-	-	TRBV6-6	TRBJ1-1	TGTGCCGTTCATTCAGGGATCACTGAAGCTTTCTTT	CAVHSGITEAFF
-	many	TRBV5-1	TRBJ1-2	TGCGCCAGCAGCTTGGTCTCAGGGGATGATGGCTACACCTTC	CASSLVSGDDGYTF
-	-	TRBV7-9	TRBJ2-5	TGTGCCAGCAGCGCTATTAGTCCCCAAGAGACCCAGTACTTC	CASSAISPQETQYF
TRBD2	few	TRBV3-1	TRBJ2-5	TGTGCCAGCAGCCAATTGGGCGGGGGAGAGACCCAGTACTTC	CASSQLGGGETQYF
TRBD1	-	TRBV6-5	TRBJ1-2	TGTGCCAGCAGTATGGACAGGGGCCACTATGGCTACACCTTC	CASSMDRGHYGYTF
TRBD2	few	TRBV6-1	TRBJ2-5	TGTGCCAGCAGTGGTCTACGACTAGCGGGGATCCAAGAGACCCAGTACTTC	CASSGLRLAGIQETQYF
TRBD1	few	TRBV7-9	TRBJ1-2	TGTGCCAGCAGCTTGGGACAGACAACCTATGGCTACACCTTC	CASSLGQTTYGYTF
-	-	TRBV20-1	TRBJ2-7	TGCAGTGCTAGATCCCGACAGAACTCCTACGAGCAGTACTTC	CSARSRQNSYEQYF
-	few	TRBV6-1	TRBJ2-7	TGTGCCAGCAGGAGGTCGGGGGACAGTCTTACCTACGAGCAGTACTTC	CASRRSGDSLTYEQYF
-	-	TRBV23-1	TRBJ1-4	TGCGCCAGCAGTCTAAAGGAGACAATTGGTAGCGAAAAACTGTTTTTT	CASSLKETIGSEKLFF
-	-	TRBV18	TRBJ1-2	TGTGCCAGCTCACCTGAGGGAGCTATGGTGTACACCTTC	CASSPEGAMVYTF
-	many	TRBV7-2	TRBJ1-3	TGTGCCAGCAGCCAGAGGGGGGATGGAAACACCATATATTTT	CASSQRGDGNTIYF
-	few	TRBV7-8	TRBJ1-1	TGTGCCAGCAGCTTCGTCCTAGGCAGCGCTGAAGCTTTCTTT	CASSFVLGSAEAFF
-	few	TRBV10-3	TRBJ2-7	TGTGCCATCAGTGGCCTCAGGGCTAACGAGCAGTACTTC	CAISGLRANEQYF
TRBD2	many	TRBV5-1	TRBJ2-2	TGCGCCAGCAGCTTGGGCGCGACTAGCTGGGGCACCGGGGAGCTGTTTTTT	CASSLGATSWGTGELFF
TRBD2	few	TRBV28	TRBJ2-5	TGTGCCAGCAGTTTCCGGGTCGGGACTAGAAATCAAGAGACCCAGTACTTC	CASSFRVGTRNQETQYF
-	few	TRBV12-3/TRBV12-4	TRBJ1-1	TGTGCCAGCCTTTCCTCCTTTCAAGGCGATAAACGTCACAGCTTGAACACTGAAGCTTTCTTT	CASLSSFQGDKRHSLNTEAFF
-	many	TRBV5-1	TRBJ2-1	TGCGCCAGCAGCAGCGGACGCAACAATGAGCAGTTCTTC	CASSSGRNNEQFF
-	few	TRBV12-3/TRBV12-4	TRBJ1-2	TGTGCCAGCAGTTTTTCCGGGACCTCGAGGAACTATGGCTACACCTTC	CASSFSGTSRNYGYTF
TRBD2	-	TRBV11-2	TRBJ2-3	TGTGCCAGCAGCTTAGATTTGCGGGAGGGCCGTGATACGCAGTATTTT	CASSLDLREGRDTQYF
TRBD1	-	TRBV7-9	TRBJ2-7	TGTGCCAGCAGCCCAGGGGGAGTCTACGAGCAGTACTTC	CASSPGGVYEQYF
-	many	TRBV29-1	TRBJ2-7	TGCAGCGTCCGGAGTCGGTACGAGCAGTACTTC	CSVRSRYEQYF
TRBD1	-	TRBV5-8	TRBJ1-1	TGTGCCAGCAGCAGTACAGGGGTACCTATTCGGACCACTGAAGCTTTCTTT	CASSSTGVPIRTTEAFF
-	few	TRBV5-5	TRBJ2-3	TGTGCCAGCAGCCCCCCCCCGACCAGCACAGATACGCAGTATTTT	CASSPPPTSTDTQYF
TRBD1	-	TRBV11-2	TRBJ2-2	TGTGCCAGCAGCGCTCGACAGGGGGCGATCGGGGAGCTGTTTTTT	CASSARQGAIGELFF
TRBD1	-	TRBV6-5	TRBJ1-2	TGTGCCAGCAGTGGGACAGGGCGGCGGGACTATGGCTACACCTTC	CASSGTGRRDYGYTF
-	-	TRBV9	TRBJ2-2	TGTGCCAGCAGCGTAGGGGTCGAGCTGTTTTTT	CASSVGVELFF
TRBD1	-	TRBV6-1	TRBJ1-3	TGTGCCAGCAGTTGGGACAGGATCTCTGGAAACACCATATATTTT	CASSWDRISGNTIYF